Reported below is one T cell receptor beta chain. Antigen specificity is unknown. These data are taken from a study of cytotoxic CD8 clonotypes in ibrutinib-treated CLL. Overall study: There were about a dozen relapsed/refractory patients and more than 14 treatment-naive patients, and around 17 were IGHV unmutated.

Some clones are missing from TCRdb's copy, which holds only in-frame ones; the method was immunoSEQ multiplex PCR. The table records about 130,000 clones, around three quarters of them present only once. Notes on the study in general: Baseline levels were approached again at progression, after clonality had risen at ibrutinib response.

This CDR3 is 14 amino acids long. V lost 6 bases to trimming and J lost 7 bases; unmatched junction nucleotides: 6. CDR1 and CDR2 (germline): SGHTA, FQGNSA. The chain couples TRBV7-2 to TRBJ2-1, with TRBD1 identical over 10 bases. Here the sequenced sample was PBMCs, taken after 12 months of ibrutinib treatment. This clonotype originated in a human donor with chronic lymphocytic leukemia. CDR3 sequence (DNA): TGTGCCAGCAGTTCATGGGGACAGGGGAATGAGCAGTTCTTC. It is translated as CASSSWGQGNEQFF.